These T cell receptor beta chains were read from a single sample in a study of breast tumors, draining lymph nodes, adjacent tissues. MiXCR was run by TCRdb on the multiplex PCR reads, yielding one entry per CDR3 protein. Counted here are approximately 130,000 distinct CDR3 sequences, more than 20% occurring once; the ten biggest clones make up around 2.7%. Sequenced: axillary lymph node tissue. Receptors were obtained from a female donor with breast cancer. Some clones in this sample may be carry-over from other donors' samples. Both conserved end residues are part of each CDR3. A D gene is named only where the DNA matches it firmly. Size values are once, few and many counts, or a class for expanded clones, and some rows have none.

>.|TRBJ1-6|many|TRBV7-9
TGTGCCAGCAGCAGCCAAGCGGGGGGCACGCCACCCCTCCACTTT
CASSSQAGGTPPLHF
>TRBD1|TRBJ1-2|.|TRBV28
TGTGCCAGCAGTATGGGACAGCCCTATGGCTACACCTTC
CASSMGQPYGYTF
>.|TRBJ2-4|.|TRBV5-4
TGTGCCAGCGGCTACGGGGGGCGGGAGTTGGACATTCAGTACTTC
CASGYGGRELDIQYF
>TRBD2|TRBJ2-1|many|TRBV5-5
TGTGCCAGCAGCTTTAGCGGGAGGGAGCACAATGAGCAGTTCTTC
CASSFSGREHNEQFF
>TRBD1|TRBJ1-2|many|TRBV4-1
TGCGCCAGCAGCCACCTACCGGGACAGGGGGAAGGCTACACCTTC
CASSHLPGQGEGYTF
>TRBD2|TRBJ2-7|many|TRBV11-3
TGTGCCAGCAGCTTAGGTAGCGGGAGAGTCCACGAGCAGTACTTC
CASSLGSGRVHEQYF
>.|TRBJ2-4|.|TRBV5-1
TGCGCCAGCAGCTTGGCCGCGGGCTTCGGTGCCAAAAACATTCAGTACTTC
CASSLAAGFGAKNIQYF
>.|TRBJ2-5|many|TRBV20-1
TGCAGCGCGGACACTGCGGAGACCCAGTACTTC
CSADTAETQYF
>.|TRBJ2-7|many|TRBV7-9
TGTGCCAGCAGCTCAACAGCCTACGAGCAGTACTTC
CASSSTAYEQYF
>TRBD1|TRBJ2-1|few|TRBV14
TGTGCCAGCAGCCAAGAAAGGGGGCTAGCCATCGGGAATGAGCAGTTCTTC
CASSQERGLAIGNEQFF
>.|TRBJ2-2|many|TRBV28
TGTGCCAGCAGCAGTCAAGGGGGGCACGGCGGGGAGCTGTTTTTT
CASSSQGGHGGELFF
>.|TRBJ2-7|.|TRBV9
TGTGCCAGCAGCGGAACAGGGAGTTACGAGCAGTACTTC
CASSGTGSYEQYF
>.|TRBJ1-2|many|TRBV5-1
TGCGCCAGCAGCCCATCGGGCCCCGTGGGAGGCTACACCTTC
CASSPSGPVGGYTF
>TRBD1|TRBJ2-1|many|TRBV12-3/TRBV12-4
TGTGCCAGCAGTTTACTAACAGGGGGCTCTGAGCAGTTCTTC
CASSLLTGGSEQFF
>TRBD2|TRBJ2-3|many|TRBV6-5
TGTGCCAGCAGTTCCGAAGCGGGAAGCTGGACAGATACGCAGTATTTT
CASSSEAGSWTDTQYF
>.|TRBJ2-3|medium-sized|TRBV24-1
TGTGCCACCAGTGAGGAGAGCACAGATACGCAGTATTTT
CATSEESTDTQYF
>TRBD1|TRBJ2-7|many|TRBV12-3/TRBV12-4
TGTGCCAGCAGTTTGCGGACAGGGATCCACGAGCAGTACTTC
CASSLRTGIHEQYF
>TRBD1|TRBJ2-7|many|TRBV20-1
TGCAGTGCTAGTCCGACAGGGGTCGGGGAGCAGTACTTC
CSASPTGVGEQYF
>TRBD2|TRBJ2-7|many|TRBV10-3
TGTGCCATCAGTGAGTCCCAACTAGCGGGAGTTCCCTACGAGCAGTACTTC
CAISESQLAGVPYEQYF
>.|TRBJ2-3|many|TRBV9
TGTGCCAGCAGCGTAGCGACGGGGACCGATACGCAGTATTTT
CASSVATGTDTQYF
>.|TRBJ2-7|many|TRBV2
TGTGCCAGCAGCTTAGCTAACGACTTCATCTACGAGCAGTACTTC
CASSLANDFIYEQYF
>.|TRBJ2-1|many|TRBV10-3
TGTGCCATCAGTGGGTCAGACAGTTCCTACAATGAGCAGTTCTTC
CAISGSDSSYNEQFF